This T cell receptor beta chain is drawn from a study of T cells after posttransplantation cyclophosphamide. The related graft donor's blood sample was taken on the day of bone marrow donation. The table came from immunoSEQ multiplex PCR; TCRdb's copy has only in-frame clones and leaves some out. The sample includes 30,000 to 40,000 clones, none of them occurring once. This clone was counted many times. Its antigen remains unidentified. The V segment lost 4 bases and the J segment 4 bases; nucleotides outside the gene matches: 3. This CDR3 is built from 13 residues. Germline V gives CDR1 SEHNR, CDR2 FQNEAQ (reference sequence). Study observations and caveats: Donor-recipient repertoire similarity was low at 1-2 months, rising over year one.

The specimen sequenced was PBMCs. This TCR came from a man between 50 and 59 years old in good health, CMV-negative, and a related stem cell transplant donor. V is TRBV7-9 and J is TRBJ1-1, with 7 bases aligning to TRBD1. The CDR3 is CASSSQGTTEAFF. In nucleotides, the CDR3 is TGTGCCAGCAGCTCACAGGGGACCACTGAAGCTTTCTTT.